This note documents a single T cell receptor beta chain sequence. There is no known antigen for this receptor. It has no much larger one-base neighbor in the sample; base qualities were not kept. The goal of deep resolution MiSeq sequencing was a depth between 1 in 1 million and 1 in 200,000 T cells, and coverage averaged 10x per clonotype. TCR beta libraries were generated with the immunoSEQ hsTCRB Kit. In the source study's methods: The data were analyzed with ImmunoSEQ Analyzer and ImmunoSEQ Data Assistant, and V, D and J gene assignments followed IMGT definitions. Clonality, which ranges from 0 to 1, was calculated as one minus the normalized Shannon entropy of productive rearrangement frequencies. Only overrepresented clonotypes making up at least 0.05% of each patient's repertoire were included in the public clonotype analysis. Some 13 age-matched healthy donor repertoires from immuneACCESS served as clonality controls. Here the immuneACCESS table is served through TCRdb, limited to in-frame sequences with V and J called. Missing clones are a known gap in these copies; in checked studies unresolved V genes cover under half, and the rest lacks a known reason. V and J calls and clone size follow that table, whereas D and trimming were derived from the DNA. This sample lists 250,000 to 350,000 clones; around 69% were detected once. The top ten constitute around 5.1% of the sample.

Sample time point, as interpreted from the label and publication: progressive disease on ibrutinib. For TCR beta library preparation, approximately 2.2 micrograms of genomic DNA were isolated from cryopreserved PBMCs. Longitudinal blood samples from CLL patients on ibrutinib monotherapy were analyzed using high-throughput TCR beta sequencing. Patients were enrolled in a phase 2 open-label single-center ibrutinib monotherapy trial. CDR3 length: 15 amino acids, cysteine to phenylalanine. The kept DNA is CDR3 alone, 45 bases in frame from the first base. V was cut back by 0 bases and J by 11 bases, leaving a gap of 17 bases between them. In the germline V gene, CDR1 corresponds to SGHTA and CDR2 to FQGNSA. The entry originates in a study of cytotoxic CD8 clonotypes in ibrutinib-treated CLL (TCRdb year 2021). With regard to the full study: In this cohort, approximately 14 patients were treatment-naive and under 13 were relapsed/refractory, while some 17 had unmutated IGHV. Partial responses were observed in around 25 patients and complete responses in 2; after a median follow-up of 68 months, remission was maintained in roughly 14 patients and progression was observed in around twelve. The response samples were drawn at a median of roughly eleven months into treatment, with a range of roughly 6 to 40 months. Samples averaged approximately 250,000 productive templates and just under 95,000 productive rearrangements. Longitudinal samples were available for about 30% of the roughly 86 trial participants. Cryopreserved peripheral blood mononuclear cells were collected before treatment, at response, and at either disease progression or sustained remission. Every sample from remission and from progressive disease was obtained while the patients were still on ibrutinib.

Study-wide conclusions, independent of this receptor: At ibrutinib response clonality went up, during sustained remission it held steady, and at progression it dropped back toward baseline. Baseline clonality was found to be higher than that of age-matched healthy donors and was strongly correlated with circulating CD8+ T-cell counts. Public clonotypes were found to be uncommon and were observed to contract or remain stable during treatment; the increase in clonality was shown to reflect expansion of private clonotypes at ibrutinib response. Sampling times were not matched between sustained-remission and progressing patients, and lymph node repertoires were not studied.

The sample was PBMCs, taken at disease progression, from a patient treated with ibrutinib. The receptor was derived from a human donor with chronic lymphocytic leukemia. The rearrangement combines TRBV7-2 with TRBJ1-5; the D region possibly corresponds to TRBD1 (5 bases align). The CDR3 corresponds to CASSLAGDGLMSQHF. In nucleotide form, the sequence is TGTGCCAGCAGCTTAGCAGGGGACGGATTAATGTCCCAGCATTTT.